These 27 T cell receptor beta chains were all obtained from the same sample, sequenced in a study of blood T cell repertoires in COVID-19. Here immunoSEQ multiplex PCR was the method, and the copy in TCRdb shows in-frame clones only, minus some. In the table there are over 100,000 clones, around 81% of which are singletons. Sequencing used peripheral blood. These receptors came from a woman aged 60 to 75 with active or convalescent COVID-19.

This clone occurred a few times. This chain uses TRBV30 with TRBJ1-1; maybe TRBD1 (5 bases). Germline V gives CDR1 GTSNPN, CDR2 SVGIG (reference sequence). The CDR3 has 12 residues. Deletions cut 1 base from V and 5 bases from J, with 8 bases between. The CDR3 region is CAWSEGWTEAFF. The CDR3 DNA follows: TGTGCCTGGAGTGAGGGGTGGACTGAAGCTTTCTTT.

V is TRBV7-2 and J is TRBJ2-7; the match to TRBD2 covers 8 bases. The CDR3 extends over 14 amino acids. The germline V gene has CDR1 SGHTA and CDR2 FQGNSA. With 3 bases clipped from V and 10 bases from J, the junction kept 11 bases outside the gene matches. This CDR3 is CASSFGLATYGQYF. The CDR3 region has the DNA TGTGCCAGCAGCTTTGGACTAGCTACTTACGGACAGTACTTC.

This clone is a singleton in its sample. This rearrangement joins TRBV19 to TRBJ1-4; 10 bases line up with TRBD1. This CDR3 contains 15 residues. Germline values: CDR1 LNHDA, CDR2 SQIVND (reference sequence). Trimming removed 7 bases from V and 8 bases from J; junction bases left unmatched: 10. The chain's CDR3 is CASTNRTGGKEKLFF. The CDR3 nucleotides are TGTGCCAGTACCAACAGGACAGGGGGAAAGGAAAAACTGTTTTTT.

The chain recombines TRBV4-2 with TRBJ2-3; no reliable D call. This CDR3 contains 13 residues. V lost 1 base, J lost 4 bases, and 6 bases lay in between. Germline V lookup: CDR1 LGHNA, CDR2 YNFKEQ. CDR3 sequence reads: CASSQAFADTQYF. The CDR3 nucleotides read TGTGCCAGCAGCCAAGCCTTCGCAGATACGCAGTATTTT.

The rearrangement joins TRBV5-4 to TRBJ1-2; possible D gene TRBD1, 6 bases. The germline V and J ends were trimmed by 3 bases and 8 bases, with 17 bases remaining between them. CDR1 and CDR2 (germline): SGHNT, YYREEE (reference sequence). This CDR3 region has 14 residues. Written as DNA, the CDR3 is TGTGCCAGCAGCTCAGTAGGGGGAGGGAAAGGCTACACCTTC. It specifies CASSSVGGGKGYTF.

The rearrangement links TRBV6-5 to TRBJ2-1; D uncertain. Between the trimmed V and J ends, which lost 2 bases and 5 bases, there was a span of 10 bases. The CDR3 extends over 14 amino acids. Looked up from germline, CDR1 is MNHEY and CDR2 is SVGAGI. The CDR3 spells CASSYGGFNNEQFF. In nucleotides, the CDR3 is TGTGCCAGCAGTTACGGCGGCTTCAACAATGAGCAGTTCTTC.

This chain connects TRBV2 to TRBJ1-4; D is unresolved. Germline-derived CDR1 and CDR2 are SNHLY and FYNNEI. V dropped 6 bases and J dropped 8 bases, with 16 bases sitting between them. The CDR3 loop spans 14 amino acids. For the CDR3, the DNA is TGTGCCAGCAGAGTCTCCGTGGCGAGGGAAAAACTGTTTTTT. It specifies CASRVSVAREKLFF.

The chain links TRBV6-5 to TRBJ1-6; the match to TRBD1 covers 7 bases. The trim removed 3 bases at V and 8 bases at J, leaving 7 bases unmatched. The CDR3 has 15 amino acids. The germline gives CDR1 MNHEY, CDR2 SVGAGI. The CDR3 region has the DNA TGTGCCAGCAGTTATCAGGGGGACATTGATTCACCCCTCCACTTT. This encodes CASSYQGDIDSPLHF.

This chain links TRBV5-1 with TRBJ2-5; tentatively, D is TRBD1 (6 bases). The CDR3 runs 17 residues. Deletions cut 0 bases from V and 7 bases from J, with 22 bases between. Germline loops: CDR1 SGHRS, CDR2 YFSETQ. The CDR3: CASSLASGAQSGATQYF. CDR3 nucleotides: TGCGCCAGCAGCTTGGCGTCAGGGGCTCAAAGCGGAGCGACCCAGTACTTC.

A few counts support this clone. V gene TRBV5-1 combines with J gene TRBJ2-1; 8 bases line up with TRBD2. Trimming took 0 bases from V and 8 from J; bases not matched to a gene: 7. Germline CDR1 reads SGHRS; CDR2 reads YFSETQ. The CDR3 totals 15 residues. The CDR3 bases are TGCGCCAGCAGCTTGGAAGGACTAGCATCCCATGAGCAGTTCTTC. This translates into CASSLEGLASHEQFF.

The rearrangement joins TRBV20-1 to TRBJ2-5, with a tentative D call TRBD2 (5 bases). The CDR3 totals 11 residues. Germline V gene sequence: CDR1 DFQATT, CDR2 SNEGSKA (reference sequence). V was pared by 8 bases and J by 0 bases, with 7 bases between. For the CDR3, the DNA is TGCAGTTCCGGGGACCAAGAGACCCAGTACTTC. Translated, it gives CSSGDQETQYF.

This clone was seen only once. The rearrangement joins TRBV28 to TRBJ2-7; D possibly corresponds to TRBD2 (7 bases). V was shortened by 2 bases and J by 0 bases, with 8 bases between the two germline ends. CDR1 is MDHEN, CDR2 SYDVKM, per germline. CDR3 length equals 14 residues. As DNA, the CDR3 is TGTGCCAGCAGTTTAGGGGGGGCCTCCTACGAGCAGTACTTC. Protein: CASSLGGASYEQYF.

This chain connects TRBV5-1 to TRBJ2-5; 7 bases match TRBD1. The CDR3 spans 14 residues. V shed 4 bases, J shed 1 base, and the junction held 4 bases outside the gene matches. In germline, CDR1 is SGHRS, CDR2 YFSETQ. CDR3: CASSRGQIQETQYF. The CDR3, as DNA: TGCGCCAGCAGCAGGGGACAGATCCAAGAGACCCAGTACTTC.

This chain connects TRBV3-1 (or the pseudogene TRBV3-2) to TRBJ2-3, with 13 bases identical to TRBD2. The length of the CDR3 is 17 residues. J was trimmed by 5 bases and V by 6 bases; bases with no gene match: 11. Germline V gene data show CDR1 as LGHDT and CDR2 as YNNKEL (reference sequence). CDR3 in amino acids: CASSFRTSGGRGDTQYF. The CDR3 DNA reads as TGTGCCAGCAGTTTTAGGACTAGCGGGGGCCGAGGAGATACGCAGTATTTT.

V is TRBV7-2 and J is TRBJ2-5; D is ambiguous. Between the trimmed V and J ends, which lost 2 bases and 5 bases, there was a span of 21 bases. This CDR3 contains 17 residues. Germline assignment: CDR1 SGHTA and CDR2 FQGNSA. CDR3 DNA: TGTGCCAGCAGCTTATTCCACTCCTCCCCCGGTCGGGAGACCCAGTACTTC. It is translated as CASSLFHSSPGRETQYF. Combining the CDR3 with reference TRBV7-2 and TRBJ2-5 gives the whole variable domain GAGVSQSPSNKVTEKGKDVELRCDPISGHTALYWYRQSLGQGLEFLIYFQGNSAPDKSGLPSDRFSAERTGGSVSTLTIQRTQQEDSAVYLCASSLFHSSPGRETQYFGPGTRLLVL.

The chain links TRBV5-1 to TRBJ2-2; TRBD1 matches 7 bases. Germline V gives CDR1 SGHRS, CDR2 YFSETQ. The trim removed 0 bases at V and 9 bases at J, leaving 5 bases unmatched. The CDR3 is made up of 14 amino acids. CDR3 residues: CASSLGQGERELFF. CDR3 in DNA: TGCGCCAGCAGCTTGGGACAGGGAGAAAGGGAGCTGTTTTTT.

CDR3: CASSPYTGRADTIYF. As DNA, the CDR3 is TGTGCCAGCAGTCCCTACACAGGACGTGCAGACACCATATATTTT. V and J are TRBV28 and TRBJ1-3, with a tentative D call TRBD1 (5 bases). CDR3 length equals 15 residues. V gave up 5 bases and J gave up 8 bases, with 19 bases separating them. Germline values: CDR1 MDHEN, CDR2 SYDVKM. The full variable domain, rest sourced from reference TRBV28 and TRBJ1-3, is DVKVTQSSRYLVKRTGEKVFLECVQDMDHENMFWYRQDPGLGLRLIYFSYDVKMKEKGDIPEGYSVSREKKERFSLILESASTNQTSMYLCASSPYTGRADTIYFGEGSWLTVV.

This clone was counted only a few times. This chain uses TRBV7-2 with TRBJ1-1; a possible D gene is TRBD1 (6 bases). The CDR3 has 13 residues. Germline-derived CDR1 and CDR2 are SGHTA and FQGNSA. The V end lost 1 base, the J end lost 10 bases, and 13 bases lay between the germline ends. CDR3 in amino acids: CASSLGGGRGAFF. CDR3 coding DNA: TGTGCCAGCAGCTTAGGGGGGGGCCGGGGAGCTTTCTTT.

The V and J genes are TRBV11-1 and TRBJ2-1; perhaps TRBD2 as D (6 bases). The V gene lost 4 bases and the J gene lost 3 bases, with 16 bases spanning the gap. CDR1 is SGHAT, CDR2 FQDESV, per germline (reference sequence). The CDR3 is made up of 16 amino acids. The CDR3 DNA is TGTGCCAGCAGCTCCACCGGCGGGACCCACTACAATGAGCAGTTCTTC. It codes for CASSSTGGTHYNEQFF.

This clone was counted at least ten times. The same CDR3 arises from other DNA sequences in this sample as well. The chain combines TRBV28 with TRBJ2-1; 7 positions match TRBD2. The CDR3 runs to 22 residues. Germline CDR1 reads MDHEN; CDR2 reads SYDVKM. V shed 6 bases and J 5 bases; nucleotides not matched to a gene: 31. CDR3 sequence: CASRFPSWVRPGVGRENNEQFF. CDR3 nucleotide sequence: TGTGCCAGCAGGTTTCCATCCTGGGTGCGTCCGGGGGTGGGGCGGGAGAACAATGAGCAGTTCTTC. Full variable domain (rest looked up from reference TRBV28 and TRBJ2-1): DVKVTQSSRYLVKRTGEKVFLECVQDMDHENMFWYRQDPGLGLRLIYFSYDVKMKEKGDIPEGYSVSREKKERFSLILESASTNQTSMYLCASRFPSWVRPGVGRENNEQFFGPGTRLTVL.

V gene TRBV6-5 combines with J gene TRBJ2-7; 8 nucleotides match TRBD1. The CDR3 contains 13 residues. The V and J ends lost 7 bases and 3 bases, in that order; junction bases with no gene match: 5. Germline loops: CDR1 MNHEY, CDR2 SVGAGI. The CDR3 is CASTRTGNYEQYF. CDR3 nucleotides: TGTGCCAGCACCCGGACAGGGAACTACGAGCAGTACTTC.

V gene TRBV5-1 combines with J gene TRBJ1-2, with 9 bases lining up with TRBD1. CDR1 and CDR2 (germline): SGHRS, YFSETQ. The trim removed 0 bases at V and 7 bases at J, leaving 4 bases unmatched. CDR3 length: 14 residues. The CDR3 DNA sequence: TGCGCCAGCAGCTTGGTACAGGGGGCGCGTGGCTACACCTTC. Its translation is CASSLVQGARGYTF.

The chain couples TRBV11-3 to TRBJ2-5; 16 bases are a match to TRBD2. Germline lookup yields CDR1 SGHNT and CDR2 YENEEA. The CDR3 contains 17 residues. Germline trimming cut 5 bases from V and 5 bases from J; bases unmatched to any gene: 8. The CDR3 loop reads CASSLGTSGRADETQYF. The CDR3 nucleotides are TGTGCCAGCAGCCTCGGGACTAGCGGGAGGGCCGATGAGACCCAGTACTTC.

The chain combines TRBV7-9 with TRBJ1-4; D is unclear. From germline, CDR1 is SEHNR and CDR2 FQNEAQ (reference sequence). V was shortened by 5 bases and J by 0 bases, with 13 bases between the two germline ends. There are 16 residues in the CDR3. The CDR3, as DNA: TGTGCCAGCAGCCGCGGAAGGTCTGCAACTAATGAAAAACTGTTTTTT. It encodes CASSRGRSATNEKLFF.

The V call is TRBV6-2 or TRBV6-3, the J call TRBJ1-1; the D gene is possibly TRBD1 (5 bases). This CDR3 spans 13 amino acids. CDR1 MNHEY and CDR2 SVGEGT come from the germline V gene. Trimming shortened V by 0 bases and J by 7 bases, and 9 bases separated the two germline ends. The CDR3 protein is CASSYSLGLEAFF. CDR3 DNA: TGTGCCAGCAGTTACTCGCTGGGACTTGAAGCTTTCTTT.

The CDR3 coding sequence is TGTGCCACCGGACCGACAGTTAGCAATCAGCCCCAGCATTTT. Its translation: CATGPTVSNQPQHF. This chain uses TRBV24-1 with TRBJ1-5, with D possibly matching TRBD1 (5 bases). The germline V gene encodes CDR1 KGHDR and CDR2 SFDVKD. The ends were cut back, 9 bases at V and 0 bases at J, with 11 bases in the middle. This CDR3 contains 14 residues.

The J gene is TRBJ2-3, the V gene TRBV3-1 (or the pseudogene TRBV3-2), with TRBD2 identical over 7 bases. Germline CDR1 LGHDT, CDR2 YNNKEL (reference sequence). J lost 5 bases, V lost 3 bases, and 2 bases had no gene match. The CDR3 runs to 13 residues. CDR3 DNA: TGTGCCAGCAGCCAGCGGGGGTTAGATACGCAGTATTTT. Encoded protein: CASSQRGLDTQYF.